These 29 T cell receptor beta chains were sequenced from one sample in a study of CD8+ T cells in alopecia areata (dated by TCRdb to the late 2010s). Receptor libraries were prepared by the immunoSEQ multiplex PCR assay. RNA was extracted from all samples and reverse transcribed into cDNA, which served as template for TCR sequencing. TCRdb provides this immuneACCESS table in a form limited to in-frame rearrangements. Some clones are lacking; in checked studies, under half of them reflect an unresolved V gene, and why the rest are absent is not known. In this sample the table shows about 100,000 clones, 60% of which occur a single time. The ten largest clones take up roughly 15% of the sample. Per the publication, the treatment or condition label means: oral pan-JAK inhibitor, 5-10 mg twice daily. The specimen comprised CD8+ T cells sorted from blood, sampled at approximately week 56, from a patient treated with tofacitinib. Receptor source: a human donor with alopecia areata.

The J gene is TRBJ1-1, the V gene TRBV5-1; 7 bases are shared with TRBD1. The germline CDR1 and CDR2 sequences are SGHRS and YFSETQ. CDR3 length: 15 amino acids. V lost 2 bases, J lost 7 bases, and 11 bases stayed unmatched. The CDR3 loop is CASSFSGGTHGEAFF. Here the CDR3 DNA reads TGCGCCAGCAGCTTCTCAGGGGGAACCCACGGTGAAGCTTTCTTT.

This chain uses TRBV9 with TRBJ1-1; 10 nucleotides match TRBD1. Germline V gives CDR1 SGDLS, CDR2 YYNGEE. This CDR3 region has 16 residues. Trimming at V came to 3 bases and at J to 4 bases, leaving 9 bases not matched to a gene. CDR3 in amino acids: CASSGPGTGVSTEAFF. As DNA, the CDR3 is TGTGCCAGCAGCGGTCCCGGGACAGGGGTGAGCACTGAAGCTTTCTTT.

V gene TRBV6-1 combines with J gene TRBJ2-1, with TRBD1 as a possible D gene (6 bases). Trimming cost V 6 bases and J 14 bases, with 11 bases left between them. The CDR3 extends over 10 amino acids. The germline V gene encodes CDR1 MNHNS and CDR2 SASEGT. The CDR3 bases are TGTGCCAGCAGCCTCAGGGGAAAGTTCTTC. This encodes CASSLRGKFF.

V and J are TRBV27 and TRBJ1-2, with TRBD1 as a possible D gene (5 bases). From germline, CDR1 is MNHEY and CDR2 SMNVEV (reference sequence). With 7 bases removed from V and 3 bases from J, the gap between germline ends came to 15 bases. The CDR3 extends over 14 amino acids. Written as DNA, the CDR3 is TGTGCCAGCACGGATAGGGGAGCTTACTATGGCTACACCTTC. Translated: CASTDRGAYYGYTF.

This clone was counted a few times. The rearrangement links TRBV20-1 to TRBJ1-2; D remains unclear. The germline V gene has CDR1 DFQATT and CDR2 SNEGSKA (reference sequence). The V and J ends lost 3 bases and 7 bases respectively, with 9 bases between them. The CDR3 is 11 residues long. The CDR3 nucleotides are TGCAGTGCTAGGACCGACACTGGCTACACCTTC. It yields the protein CSARTDTGYTF.

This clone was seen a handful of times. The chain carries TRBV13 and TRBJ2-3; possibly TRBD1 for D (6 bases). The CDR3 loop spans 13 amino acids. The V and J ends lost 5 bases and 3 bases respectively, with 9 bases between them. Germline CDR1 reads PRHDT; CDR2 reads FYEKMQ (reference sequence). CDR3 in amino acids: CASSPRGTDTQYF. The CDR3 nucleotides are TGTGCCAGCAGCCCGAGGGGGACAGATACGCAGTATTTT.

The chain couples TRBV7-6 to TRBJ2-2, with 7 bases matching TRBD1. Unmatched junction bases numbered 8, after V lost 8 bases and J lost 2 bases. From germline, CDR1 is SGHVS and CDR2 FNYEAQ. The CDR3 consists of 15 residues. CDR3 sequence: CASVGTDPNTGELFF. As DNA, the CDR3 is TGTGCCAGCGTGGGGACAGATCCAAACACCGGGGAGCTGTTTTTT.

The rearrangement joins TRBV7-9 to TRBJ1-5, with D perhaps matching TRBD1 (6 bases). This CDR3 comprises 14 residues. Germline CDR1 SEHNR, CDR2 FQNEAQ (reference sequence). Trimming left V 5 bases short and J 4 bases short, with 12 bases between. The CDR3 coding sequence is TGTGCCAGCAGCGTGGACAGAGGAAATCAGCCCCAGCATTTT. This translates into CASSVDRGNQPQHF.

The CDR3 DNA reads TGCGCCAGCAGCCACAAAACAGGGCGGCCAGGGGATACGCAGTATTTT. Its translation: CASSHKTGRPGDTQYF. This chain uses TRBV4-1 with TRBJ2-3, with a possible D match to TRBD1 (6 bases). The V end was cut by 3 bases, the J end by 6 bases, with 19 bases between. CDR1 and CDR2 (germline): MGHRA, YSYEKL. The CDR3 is made up of 16 amino acids.

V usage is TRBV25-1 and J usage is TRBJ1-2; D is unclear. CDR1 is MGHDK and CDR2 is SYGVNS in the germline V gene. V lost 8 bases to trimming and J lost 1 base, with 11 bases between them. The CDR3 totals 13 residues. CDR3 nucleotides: TGTGCCAGCCTCGGCACGAATAACTATGGCTACACCTTC. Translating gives CASLGTNNYGYTF.

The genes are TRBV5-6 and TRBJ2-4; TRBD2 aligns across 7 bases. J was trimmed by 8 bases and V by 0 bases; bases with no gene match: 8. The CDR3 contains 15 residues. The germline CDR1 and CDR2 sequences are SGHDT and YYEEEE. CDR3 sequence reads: CASSLATGGGYIQYF. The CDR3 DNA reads TGTGCCAGCAGCTTGGCCACCGGGGGAGGGTACATTCAGTACTTC.

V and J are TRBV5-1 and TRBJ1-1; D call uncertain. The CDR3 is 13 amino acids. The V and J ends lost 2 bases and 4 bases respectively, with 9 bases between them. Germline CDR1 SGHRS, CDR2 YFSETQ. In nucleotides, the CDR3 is TGCGCCAGCAGCTTATATGAGAGCACTGAAGCTTTCTTT. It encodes CASSLYESTEAFF.

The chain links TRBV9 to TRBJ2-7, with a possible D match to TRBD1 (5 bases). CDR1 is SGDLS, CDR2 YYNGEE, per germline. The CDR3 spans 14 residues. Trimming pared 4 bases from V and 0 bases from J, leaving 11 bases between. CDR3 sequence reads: CASSFGQSSYEQYF. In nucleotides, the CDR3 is TGTGCCAGCAGCTTTGGACAAAGCTCCTACGAGCAGTACTTC. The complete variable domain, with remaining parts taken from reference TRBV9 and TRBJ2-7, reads DSGVTQTPKHLITATGQRVTLRCSPRSGDLSVYWYQQSLDQGLQFLIQYYNGEERAKGNILERFSAQQFPDLHSELNLSSLELGDSALYFCASSFGQSSYEQYFGPGTRLTVT.

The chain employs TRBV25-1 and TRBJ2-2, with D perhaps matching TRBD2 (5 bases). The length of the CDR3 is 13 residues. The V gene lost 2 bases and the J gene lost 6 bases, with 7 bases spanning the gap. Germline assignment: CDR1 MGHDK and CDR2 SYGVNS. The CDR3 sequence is CASSEGRPGELFF. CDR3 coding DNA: TGTGCCAGCAGTGAAGGGAGACCCGGGGAGCTGTTTTTT. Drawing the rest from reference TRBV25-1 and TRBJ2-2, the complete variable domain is EADIYQTPRYLVIGTGKKITLECSQTMGHDKMYWYQQDPGMELHLIHYSYGVNSTEKGDLSSESTVSRIRTEHFPLTLESARPSHTSQYLCASSEGRPGELFFGEGSRLTVL.

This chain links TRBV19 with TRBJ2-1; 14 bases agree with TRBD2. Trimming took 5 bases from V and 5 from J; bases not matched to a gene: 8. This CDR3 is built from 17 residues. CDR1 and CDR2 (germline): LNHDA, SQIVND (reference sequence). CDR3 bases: TGTGCCAGTAGTTCGTCCCGGACTAGCGGGGGGAACAATGAGCAGTTCTTC. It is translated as CASSSSRTSGGNNEQFF.

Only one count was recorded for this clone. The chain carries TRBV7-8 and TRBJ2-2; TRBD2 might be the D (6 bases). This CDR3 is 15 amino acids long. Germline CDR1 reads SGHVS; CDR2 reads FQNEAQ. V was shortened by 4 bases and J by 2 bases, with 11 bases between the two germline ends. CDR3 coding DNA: TGTGCCAGCAGCTATGGGACTCTAAACACCGGGGAGCTGTTTTTT. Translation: CASSYGTLNTGELFF.

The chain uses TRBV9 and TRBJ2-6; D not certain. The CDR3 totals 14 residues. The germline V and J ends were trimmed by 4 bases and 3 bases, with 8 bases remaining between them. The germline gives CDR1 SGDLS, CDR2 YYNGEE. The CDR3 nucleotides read TGTGCCAGCAGCCCAGAGGTTGGGGCCAACGTCCTGACTTTC. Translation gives CASSPEVGANVLTF.

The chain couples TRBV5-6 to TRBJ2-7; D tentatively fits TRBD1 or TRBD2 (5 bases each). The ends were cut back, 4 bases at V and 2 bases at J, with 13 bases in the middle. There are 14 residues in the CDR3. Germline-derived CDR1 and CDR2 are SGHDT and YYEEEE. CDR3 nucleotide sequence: TGTGCCAGCAGCCCAGGGACGGAGACCTACGAGCAGTACTTC. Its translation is CASSPGTETYEQYF.

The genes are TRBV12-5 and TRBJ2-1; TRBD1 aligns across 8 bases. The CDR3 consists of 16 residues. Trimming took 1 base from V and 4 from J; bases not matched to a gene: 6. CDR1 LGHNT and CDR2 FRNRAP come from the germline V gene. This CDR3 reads CASGLGPGQAYNEQFF. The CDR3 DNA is TGTGCTAGTGGTTTGGGCCCGGGACAGGCGTACAATGAGCAGTTCTTC.

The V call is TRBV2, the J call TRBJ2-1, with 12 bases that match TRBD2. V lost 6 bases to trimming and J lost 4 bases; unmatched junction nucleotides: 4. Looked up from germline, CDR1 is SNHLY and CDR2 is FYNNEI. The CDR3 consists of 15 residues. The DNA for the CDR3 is TGTGCCAGCAGCCCTAGCGGGGGGGTATACAATGAGCAGTTCTTC. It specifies CASSPSGGVYNEQFF.

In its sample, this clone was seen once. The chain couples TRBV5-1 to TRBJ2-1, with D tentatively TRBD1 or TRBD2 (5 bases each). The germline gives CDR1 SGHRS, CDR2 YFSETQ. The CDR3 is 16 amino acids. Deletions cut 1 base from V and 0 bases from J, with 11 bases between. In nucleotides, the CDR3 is TGCGCCAGCAGCTTGTCCCGAGGGGACTCCTACAATGAGCAGTTCTTC. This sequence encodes CASSLSRGDSYNEQFF.

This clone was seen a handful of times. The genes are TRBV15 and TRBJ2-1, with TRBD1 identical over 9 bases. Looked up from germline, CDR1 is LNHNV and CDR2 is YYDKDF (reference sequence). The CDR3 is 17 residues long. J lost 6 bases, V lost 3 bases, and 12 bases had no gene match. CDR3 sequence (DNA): TGTGCCACCAGCAGGCCATGGCGGGACAGGGCTTTCAATGAGCAGTTCTTC. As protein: CATSRPWRDRAFNEQFF.

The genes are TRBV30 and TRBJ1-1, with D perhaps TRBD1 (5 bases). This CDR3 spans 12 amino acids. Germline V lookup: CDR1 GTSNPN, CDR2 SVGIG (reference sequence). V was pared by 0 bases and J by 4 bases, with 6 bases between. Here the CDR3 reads CAWSVGGTEAFF. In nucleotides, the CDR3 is TGTGCCTGGAGTGTTGGGGGCACTGAAGCTTTCTTT.

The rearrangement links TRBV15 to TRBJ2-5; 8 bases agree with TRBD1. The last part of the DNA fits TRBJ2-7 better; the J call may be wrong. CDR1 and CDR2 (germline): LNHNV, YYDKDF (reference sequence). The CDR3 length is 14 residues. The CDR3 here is CATSRDRETYEQYF. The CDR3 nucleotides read TGTGCCACCAGCAGGGACAGGGAAACGTACGAGCAGTACTTC.

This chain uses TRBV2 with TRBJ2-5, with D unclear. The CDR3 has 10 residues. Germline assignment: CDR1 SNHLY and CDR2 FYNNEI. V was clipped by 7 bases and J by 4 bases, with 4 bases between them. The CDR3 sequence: CASIGETQYF. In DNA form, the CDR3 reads TGTGCCAGCATTGGAGAGACCCAGTACTTC.

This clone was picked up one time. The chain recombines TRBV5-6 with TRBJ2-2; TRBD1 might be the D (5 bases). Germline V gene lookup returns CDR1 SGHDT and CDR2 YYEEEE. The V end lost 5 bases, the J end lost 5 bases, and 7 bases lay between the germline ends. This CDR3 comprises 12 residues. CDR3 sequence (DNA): TGTGCCAGCAGTGCAGGGACCGGGGAGCTGTTTTTT. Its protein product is CASSAGTGELFF.

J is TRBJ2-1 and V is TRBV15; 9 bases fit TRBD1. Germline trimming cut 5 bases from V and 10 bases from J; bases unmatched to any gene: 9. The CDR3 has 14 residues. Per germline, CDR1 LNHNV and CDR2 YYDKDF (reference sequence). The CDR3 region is CATSGQGTPREQFF. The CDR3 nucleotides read TGTGCCACCAGCGGACAGGGGACCCCTCGGGAGCAGTTCTTC. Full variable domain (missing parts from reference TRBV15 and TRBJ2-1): DAMVIQNPRYQVTQFGKPVTLSCSQTLNHNVMYWYQQKSSQAPKLLFHYYDKDFNNEADTPDNFQSRRPNTSFCFLDIRSPGLGDTAMYLCATSGQGTPREQFFGPGTRLTVL.

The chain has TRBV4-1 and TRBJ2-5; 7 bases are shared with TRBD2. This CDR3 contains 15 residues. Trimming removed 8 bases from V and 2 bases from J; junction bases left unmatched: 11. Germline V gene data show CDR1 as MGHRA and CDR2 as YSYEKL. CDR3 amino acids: CASVGLVRGQETQYF. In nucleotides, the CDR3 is TGCGCCAGCGTTGGACTAGTCCGGGGGCAAGAGACCCAGTACTTC.

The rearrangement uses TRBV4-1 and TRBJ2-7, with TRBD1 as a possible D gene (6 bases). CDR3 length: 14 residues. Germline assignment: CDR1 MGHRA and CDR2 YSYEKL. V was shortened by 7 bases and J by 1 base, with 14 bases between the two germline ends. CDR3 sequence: CASNQGPWSYEQYF. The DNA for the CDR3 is TGCGCCAGCAATCAGGGGCCGTGGTCCTACGAGCAGTACTTC.